This T cell receptor beta chain originates from a study of lymphopenia after photon versus proton radiotherapy. Trimming at V came to 4 bases and at J to 14 bases, leaving 11 bases not matched to a gene. Germline CDR1 and CDR2: SGHTA and FQGNSA. The CDR3 is 14 residues long. Method: immunoSEQ multiplex PCR; TCRdb's copy keeps in-frame clones and lacks some. The sample has about 83,000 clones, more than 70% seen once. The sample in question was peripheral blood, obtained from a patient treated with proton-based radiotherapy. The rearrangement uses TRBV7-2 and TRBJ1-4, with TRBD1 matching over 9 bases. The origin of this receptor is a man between 60 and 70 years old with pancreatic cancer. CDR3 in DNA: TGTGCCAGCAGCTCACAGGGGGCCCTTAAGAAGCTGTTTTTT. It is translated as CASSSQGALKKLFF.